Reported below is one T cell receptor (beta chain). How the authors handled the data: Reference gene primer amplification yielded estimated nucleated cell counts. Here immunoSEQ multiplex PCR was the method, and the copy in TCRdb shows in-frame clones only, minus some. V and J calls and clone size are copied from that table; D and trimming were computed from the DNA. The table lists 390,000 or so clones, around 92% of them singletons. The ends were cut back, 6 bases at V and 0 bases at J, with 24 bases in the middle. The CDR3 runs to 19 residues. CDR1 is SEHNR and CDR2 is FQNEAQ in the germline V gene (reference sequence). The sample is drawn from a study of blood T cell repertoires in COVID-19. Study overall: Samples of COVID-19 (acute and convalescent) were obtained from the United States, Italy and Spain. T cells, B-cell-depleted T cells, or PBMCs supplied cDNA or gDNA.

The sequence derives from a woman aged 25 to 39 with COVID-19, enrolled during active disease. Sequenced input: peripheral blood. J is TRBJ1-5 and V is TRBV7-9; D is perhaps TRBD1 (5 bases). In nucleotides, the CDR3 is TGTGCCAGCAGGGACAATAGGGTGGTCGGGGGTTATAGCAATCAGCCCCAGCATTTT. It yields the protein CASRDNRVVGGYSNQPQHF. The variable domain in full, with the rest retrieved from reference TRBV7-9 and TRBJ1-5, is DTGVSQNPRHKITKRGQNVTFRCDPISEHNRLYWYRQTLGQGPEFLTYFQNEAQLEKSRLLSDRFSAERPKGSFSTLEIQRTEQGDSAMYLCASRDNRVVGGYSNQPQHFGDGTRLSIL.